The 10 T cell receptor beta chains presented below share a single source sample, sequenced in a study of T cells in Graves' hyperthyroidism and ophthalmopathy. What was amplified from RNA transcripts were TCR beta CDR3 regions. RT-PCR in the first round (using the HTBI primer set) targeted the TCR CDR3. A single record per CDR3 protein comes from TCRdb applying MiXCR to the multiplex PCR reads. The repertoire includes a few hundred thousand distinct CDR3 sequences, about 15% of them detected once, and about 7% sits in the top ten. Material: blood. The source is a woman in her twenties or thirties with Graves' hyperthyroidism.

V gene TRBV20-1 combines with J gene TRBJ2-2; 13 nucleotides match TRBD2. V trimming: 6 bases; J trimming: 4 bases; junction bases outside the gene matches: 8. This CDR3 contains 16 residues. CDR1 is DFQATT and CDR2 is SNEGSKA in the germline V gene (reference sequence). CDR3 nucleotides: TGCAGTGCACCCGGGACTAGCGGGATGGCCACCGGGGAGCTGTTTTTT. Its translation: CSAPGTSGMATGELFF.

The count of this clonotype is one. The CDR3 spells CSATEGPAGNQPQHF. The DNA for the CDR3 is TGCAGTGCTACCGAGGGCCCGGCGGGCAATCAGCCCCAGCATTTT. This chain connects TRBV20-1 to TRBJ1-5; D call uncertain. The V end was cut by 4 bases, the J end by 2 bases, with 15 bases between. Germline assignment: CDR1 DFQATT and CDR2 SNEGSKA (reference sequence). The CDR3 runs 15 residues.

This clonotype was detected ten times or more. The chain is built from TRBV3-1 and TRBJ1-2; TRBD1 agrees at 7 bases. The CDR3 length is 14 residues. The V segment lost 0 bases and the J segment 4 bases; nucleotides outside the gene matches: 2. CDR1 is LGHDT, CDR2 YNNKEL, per germline (reference sequence). The CDR3 protein is CASSQEGQSYGYTF. CDR3 DNA: TGTGCCAGCAGCCAAGAGGGACAGTCCTATGGCTACACCTTC.

The table lists this clonotype with many counts. The chain carries TRBV7-3 and TRBJ1-2; D gene unclear. The CDR3 has 14 amino acids. The V and J ends lost 1 base and 7 bases respectively, with 13 bases between them. CDR1 is SGHTA, CDR2 FQGTGA, per germline. CDR3 DNA: TGTGCCAGCAGCTTAAATGCGGGAGGCGGTGGCTACACCTTC. It encodes CASSLNAGGGGYTF.

This clonotype was seen only a few times. J is TRBJ2-7 and V is TRBV12-3 or TRBV12-4; 7 bases line up with TRBD1. V shed 5 bases and J 0 bases; nucleotides not matched to a gene: 10. This CDR3 is 16 amino acids long. In DNA form, the CDR3 reads TGTGCCAGCAGTGGCAGTGACAGGGTCGGCTCCTACGAGCAGTACTTC. Translation: CASSGSDRVGSYEQYF.

The V gene is TRBV5-6, the J gene TRBJ2-3; D call uncertain. The CDR3 totals 16 residues. CDR1 and CDR2 (germline): SGHDT, YYEEEE. V was shortened by 2 bases and J by 0 bases, with 13 bases between the two germline ends. The DNA of the CDR3 is TGTGCCAGCAGCTTTATCCCGGCAGTAAGCACAGATACGCAGTATTTT. This gives the protein CASSFIPAVSTDTQYF.

As regards this clonotype: Germline and junction disagree at one end, which may indicate a read error. CDR3 bases: TGTACCAGCGGTTTAACGGGAGGGTTAACAGATACGCAGTATTTT. Its translation is CTSGLTGGLTDTQYF. V and J are TRBV28 and TRBJ2-3; 8 nucleotides match TRBD2. Germline V lookup: CDR1 MDHEN, CDR2 SYDVKM. The length of the CDR3 is 15 residues.

At least ten counts were recorded for this clonotype. V is TRBV27 and J is TRBJ2-7; no firm D call. Germline V lookup: CDR1 MNHEY, CDR2 SMNVEV (reference sequence). CDR3 length equals 11 residues. Trimming stripped 4 bases from V and 5 bases from J, with 6 bases between. CDR3 region: CASSSMDEQYF. The CDR3, as DNA: TGTGCCAGCAGTTCCATGGACGAGCAGTACTTC.

V gene TRBV5-1 combines with J gene TRBJ2-2, with unresolved D. This CDR3 spans 14 amino acids. Germline CDR1 SGHRS, CDR2 YFSETQ. V lost 7 bases to trimming and J lost 0 bases, with 10 bases between them. The CDR3 protein is CASGKDANTGELFF. CDR3 nucleotides: TGCGCCAGCGGTAAGGACGCGAACACCGGGGAGCTGTTTTTT.

This clonotype has ten or more counts. The gene calls are TRBV7-9 and TRBJ1-5, with D maybe TRBD1 (5 bases). This CDR3 region has 16 residues. The V and J ends lost 1 base and 4 bases respectively, with 14 bases between them. Germline V gene data show CDR1 as SEHNR and CDR2 as FQNEAQ (reference sequence). CDR3 residues: CASSLGGGRGNQPQHF. CDR3 bases: TGTGCCAGCAGCTTAGGAGGAGGTAGGGGAAATCAGCCCCAGCATTTT.